This T cell receptor (beta chain) originates from a study of T cell repertoires in cytomegalovirus infection. A note on this clonotype: Its antigen is as yet unknown.

Each CDR3 protein is one row after TCRdb ran MiXCR on the reads. The sample lists 900,000 to 950,000 distinct CDR3 sequences; approximately 31% were seen once. The germline V gene has CDR1 MNHEY and CDR2 SVGAGI. V was pared by 0 bases and J by 10 bases, with 11 bases of the junction left unmatched. The CDR3 totals 17 residues. This chain connects TRBV6-5 to TRBJ1-6, with TRBD1 matching over 8 bases. The material was cultured CD8+ T cells from PBMCs, obtained from culture after CMV antigen stimulation. This receptor was obtained from a human donor in good health (CMV status not recorded). Some clones in this sample may be carry-over from other donors' samples. The CDR3 reads CASSYSIPQGAVSPLHF. As DNA, the CDR3 is TGTGCCAGCAGTTACTCGATCCCCCAGGGGGCCGTGTCACCCCTCCACTTT.